A selection of T cell receptor beta chains follows, all from one sample in a study of blood T cell repertoires in COVID-19. The repertoire was sequenced with immunoSEQ multiplex PCR; TCRdb's copy has only in-frame clones and lacks some. Of roughly 120,000 clones in the sample, approximately 68% were seen once. Material for sequencing was peripheral blood. The receptors shown here come from a woman aged 60 to 75 with acute or convalescent COVID-19. Both conserved end residues are part of each CDR3. The order of the fields is V gene, J gene, CDR3 protein.

TRBV10-2	TRBJ1-1	CASGDGMNTEAFF
TRBV25-1	TRBJ2-5	CASSELGGETQYF
TRBV11-2	TRBJ2-5	CASSQGVAQYF
TRBV14	TRBJ1-1	CASRGQRQNTEAFF
TRBV28	TRBJ2-1	CASSDPGRGEQFF
TRBV28	TRBJ1-5	CASSQPRVGNQPQHF
TRBV3-1/TRBV3-2	TRBJ1-5	CASSQGQKNQPQHF
TRBV14	TRBJ2-1	CASSHLGGTYNEQFF
TRBV28	TRBJ2-5	CASSKTGPETQYF
TRBV23-1	TRBJ2-5	CASSQAGYQETQYF
TRBV6-1	TRBJ2-6	CASSGGIGKIRSGANVLTF
TRBV6-2/TRBV6-3	TRBJ2-7	CASSYGQRGTYEQYF
TRBV10-3	TRBJ1-3	CAISLEGRTIYF
TRBV4-1	TRBJ2-2	CASSQVLAGGTGELFF
TRBV29-1	TRBJ2-7	CSANREGYEQYF
TRBV2	TRBJ1-5	CASSSGMQTRQPQHF
TRBV4-3	TRBJ1-2	CASSQDKIPDGYTF